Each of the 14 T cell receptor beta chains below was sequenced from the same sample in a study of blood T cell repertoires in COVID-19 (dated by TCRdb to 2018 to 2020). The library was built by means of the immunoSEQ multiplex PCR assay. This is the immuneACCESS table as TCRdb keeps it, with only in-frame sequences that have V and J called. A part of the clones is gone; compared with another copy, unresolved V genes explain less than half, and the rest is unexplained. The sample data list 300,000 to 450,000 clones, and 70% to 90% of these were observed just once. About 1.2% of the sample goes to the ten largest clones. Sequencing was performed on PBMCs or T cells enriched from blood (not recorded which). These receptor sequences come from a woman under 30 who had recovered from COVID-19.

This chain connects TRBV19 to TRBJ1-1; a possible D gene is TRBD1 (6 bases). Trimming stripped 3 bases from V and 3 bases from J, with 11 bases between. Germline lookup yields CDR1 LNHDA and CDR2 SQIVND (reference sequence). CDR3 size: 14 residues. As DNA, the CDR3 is TGTGCCAGTAGTATGCGACAGGAGGACACTGAAGCTTTCTTT. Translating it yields CASSMRQEDTEAFF. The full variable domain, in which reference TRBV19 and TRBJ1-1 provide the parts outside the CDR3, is DGGITQSPKYLFRKEGQNVTLSCEQNLNHDAMYWYRQDPGQGLRLIYYSQIVNDFQKGDIAEGYSVSREKKESFPLTVTSAQKNPTAFYLCASSMRQEDTEAFFGQGTRLTVV.

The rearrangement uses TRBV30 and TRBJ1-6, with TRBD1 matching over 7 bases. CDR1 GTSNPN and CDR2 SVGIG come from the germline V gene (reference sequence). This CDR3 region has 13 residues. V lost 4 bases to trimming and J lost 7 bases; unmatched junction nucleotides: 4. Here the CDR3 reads CAWMGQSNSPLHF. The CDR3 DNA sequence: TGTGCCTGGATGGGACAGTCCAATTCACCCCTCCACTTT.

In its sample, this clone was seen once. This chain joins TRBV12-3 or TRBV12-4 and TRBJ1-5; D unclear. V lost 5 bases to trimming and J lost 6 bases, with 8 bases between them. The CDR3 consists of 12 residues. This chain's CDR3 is CASSEGGQPQHF. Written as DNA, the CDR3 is TGTGCCAGCAGTGAGGGAGGTCAGCCCCAGCATTTT.

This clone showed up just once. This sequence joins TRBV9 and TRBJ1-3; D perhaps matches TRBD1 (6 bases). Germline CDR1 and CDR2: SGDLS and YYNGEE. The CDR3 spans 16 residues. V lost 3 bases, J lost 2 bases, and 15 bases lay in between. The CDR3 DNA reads TGTGCCAGCAGCGCCCGACAGGTTGTCACTGGAAACACCATATATTTT. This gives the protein CASSARQVVTGNTIYF.

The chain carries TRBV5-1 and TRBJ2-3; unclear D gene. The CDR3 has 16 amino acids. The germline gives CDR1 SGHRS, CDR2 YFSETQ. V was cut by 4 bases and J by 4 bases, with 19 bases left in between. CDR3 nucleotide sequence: TGCGCCAGCAGCCCAAGCCCCGAAGAATTACCAGATACGCAGTATTTT. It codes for CASSPSPEELPDTQYF.

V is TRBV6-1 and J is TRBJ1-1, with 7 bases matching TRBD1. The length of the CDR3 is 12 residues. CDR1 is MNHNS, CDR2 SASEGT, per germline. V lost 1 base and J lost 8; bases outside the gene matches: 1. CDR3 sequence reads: CASSEGDREAFF. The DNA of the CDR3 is TGTGCCAGCAGTGAAGGGGACAGAGAAGCTTTCTTT.

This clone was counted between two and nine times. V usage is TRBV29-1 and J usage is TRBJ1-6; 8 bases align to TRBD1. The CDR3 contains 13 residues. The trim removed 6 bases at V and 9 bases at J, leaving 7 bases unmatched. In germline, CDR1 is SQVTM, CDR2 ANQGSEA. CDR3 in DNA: TGCAGCGTACGGGGGACAGGAAGTTCACCCCTCCACTTT. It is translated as CSVRGTGSSPLHF.

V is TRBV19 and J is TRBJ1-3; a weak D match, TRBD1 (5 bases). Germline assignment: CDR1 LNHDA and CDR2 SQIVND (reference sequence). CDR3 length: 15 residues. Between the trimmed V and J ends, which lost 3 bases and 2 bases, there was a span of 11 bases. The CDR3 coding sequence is TGTGCCAGTAGTATTGGGGACTCAACTGGAAACACCATATATTTT. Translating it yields CASSIGDSTGNTIYF.

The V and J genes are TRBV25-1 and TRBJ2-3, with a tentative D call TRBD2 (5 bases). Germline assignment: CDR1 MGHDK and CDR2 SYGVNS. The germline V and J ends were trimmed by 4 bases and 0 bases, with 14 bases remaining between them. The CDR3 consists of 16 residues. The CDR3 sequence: CASSGWTGPSTDTQYF. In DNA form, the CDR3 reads TGTGCCAGCAGTGGGTGGACTGGGCCTAGCACAGATACGCAGTATTTT.

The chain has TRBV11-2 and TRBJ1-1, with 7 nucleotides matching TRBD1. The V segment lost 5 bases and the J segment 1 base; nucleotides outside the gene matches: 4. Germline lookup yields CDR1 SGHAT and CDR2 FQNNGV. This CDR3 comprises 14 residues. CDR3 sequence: CASSLTGRNTEAFF. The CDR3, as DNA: TGTGCCAGCAGCCTGACAGGGAGGAACACTGAAGCTTTCTTT.

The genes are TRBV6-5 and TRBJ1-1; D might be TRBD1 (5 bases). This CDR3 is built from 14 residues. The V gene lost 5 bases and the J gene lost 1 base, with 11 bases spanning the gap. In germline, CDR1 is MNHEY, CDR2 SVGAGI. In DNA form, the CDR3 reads TGTGCCAGCAGTAGTCCGCAGGGGAACACTGAAGCTTTCTTT. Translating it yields CASSSPQGNTEAFF.

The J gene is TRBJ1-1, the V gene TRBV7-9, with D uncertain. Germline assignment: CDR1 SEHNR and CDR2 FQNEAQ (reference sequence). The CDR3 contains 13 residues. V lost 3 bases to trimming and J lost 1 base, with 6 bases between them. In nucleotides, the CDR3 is TGTGCCAGCAGCTTGAGAGAGAACACTGAAGCTTTCTTT. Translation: CASSLRENTEAFF.

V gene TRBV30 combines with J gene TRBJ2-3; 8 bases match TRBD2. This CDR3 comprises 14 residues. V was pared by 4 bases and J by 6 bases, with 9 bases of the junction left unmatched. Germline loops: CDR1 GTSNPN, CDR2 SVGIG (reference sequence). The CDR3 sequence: CAWTPGGRGDTQYF. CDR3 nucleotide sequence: TGTGCCTGGACTCCGGGAGGGAGAGGCGATACGCAGTATTTT. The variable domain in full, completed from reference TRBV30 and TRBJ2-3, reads SQTIHQWPATLVQPVGSPLSLECTVEGTSNPNLYWYRQAAGRGLQLLFYSVGIGQISSEVPQNLSASRPQDRQFILSSKKLLLSDSGFYLCAWTPGGRGDTQYFGPGTRLTVL.

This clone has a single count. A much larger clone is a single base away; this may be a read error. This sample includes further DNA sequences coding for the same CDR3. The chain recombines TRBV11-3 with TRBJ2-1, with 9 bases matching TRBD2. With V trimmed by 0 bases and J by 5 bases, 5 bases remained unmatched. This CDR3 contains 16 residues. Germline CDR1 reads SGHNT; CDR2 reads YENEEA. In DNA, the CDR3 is TGTGCCAGCAGCTTAGATGGGCGGGGGGGAGACAATGAGCAGTTCTTC. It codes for CASSLDGRGGDNEQFF.